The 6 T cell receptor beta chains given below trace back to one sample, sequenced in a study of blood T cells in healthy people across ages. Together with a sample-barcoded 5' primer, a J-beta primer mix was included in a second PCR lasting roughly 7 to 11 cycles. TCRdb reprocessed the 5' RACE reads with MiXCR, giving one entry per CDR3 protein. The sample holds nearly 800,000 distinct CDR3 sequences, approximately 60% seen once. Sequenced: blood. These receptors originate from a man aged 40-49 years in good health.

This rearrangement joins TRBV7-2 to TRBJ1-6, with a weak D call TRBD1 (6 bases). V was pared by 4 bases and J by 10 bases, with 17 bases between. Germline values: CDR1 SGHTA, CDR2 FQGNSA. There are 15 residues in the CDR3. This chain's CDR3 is CASSSPARGDSPLHF. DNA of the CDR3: TGTGCCAGCAGCTCGCCGGCGAGGGGGGACTCACCCCTCCACTTT. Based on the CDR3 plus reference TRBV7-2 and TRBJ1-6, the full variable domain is GAGVSQSPSNKVTEKGKDVELRCDPISGHTALYWYRQSLGQGLEFLIYFQGNSAPDKSGLPSDRFSAERTGGSVSTLTIQRTQQEDSAVYLCASSSPARGDSPLHFGNGTRLTVT.

The CDR3 DNA sequence: TGTGCCAGCAGTTTAACCGGGGGTGACTACGAGCAGTACTTC. Translation: CASSLTGGDYEQYF. This chain joins TRBV27 and TRBJ2-7; perhaps TRBD2 as D (6 bases). Trimming shortened V by 2 bases and J by 3 bases, and 11 bases separated the two germline ends. Germline-derived CDR1 and CDR2 are MNHEY and SMNVEV (reference sequence). The CDR3 runs 14 residues.

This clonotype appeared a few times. The CDR3 region has the DNA TGTGCCAGCAGCCAAAATTTCGGGGGGCCTGGTCGGGAGCAGTTCTTC. Encoded protein: CASSQNFGGPGREQFF. The chain links TRBV3-1 to TRBJ2-1, with D possibly TRBD2 on 7 matching bases. In germline, CDR1 is LGHDT, CDR2 YNNKEL (reference sequence). The CDR3 has 16 residues. Trimming pared 2 bases from V and 10 bases from J, leaving 21 bases between.

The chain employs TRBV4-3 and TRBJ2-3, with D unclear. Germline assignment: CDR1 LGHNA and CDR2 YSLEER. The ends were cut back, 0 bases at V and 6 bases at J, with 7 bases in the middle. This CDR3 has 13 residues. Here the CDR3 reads CASSQETWDTQYF. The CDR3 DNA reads TGCGCCAGCAGCCAAGAGACGTGGGATACGCAGTATTTT.

The CDR3 loop reads CASTPRRSGDNEQFF. CDR3 coding DNA: TGTGCCAGCACCCCTCGGCGGTCCGGGGACAATGAGCAGTTCTTC. This rearrangement joins TRBV18 to TRBJ2-1; the D gene is possibly TRBD2 (5 bases). The germline V and J ends were trimmed by 8 bases and 5 bases, with 19 bases remaining between them. The CDR3 extends over 15 amino acids. CDR1 and CDR2 from the germline V gene are KGHSH and LQKENI.

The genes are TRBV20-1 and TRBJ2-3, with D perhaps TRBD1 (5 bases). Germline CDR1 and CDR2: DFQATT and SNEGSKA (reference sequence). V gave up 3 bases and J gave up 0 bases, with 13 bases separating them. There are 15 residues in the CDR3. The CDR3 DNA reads TGCAGTGCTAGTGCGTTAGGGGTTAGCACAGATACGCAGTATTTT. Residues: CSASALGVSTDTQYF.